This T cell receptor beta chain was sequenced in a study of neurological immune-mediated disorders (dated by TCRdb to about 2019). A note on the overall study: Among the approximately 34 multiple sclerosis patients, approximately 30 had relapsing-remitting MS and 3 had secondary progressive MS. The cohort included about 66 subjects: about 15 with HAM/TSP, some 35 with multiple sclerosis, and around 20 healthy controls. Peripheral blood TCR-beta repertoires from HTLV-I-associated myelopathy (HAM/TSP) patients, multiple sclerosis patients and healthy controls were compared by UMI-based sequencing. Alongside PBMC samples, the set of approximately 100 TCR-beta libraries contained longitudinal samples, technical triplicates, and paired CD4+ and CD8+ T-cell subsets that had been sorted.

There are 14 amino acids in the CDR3, from cysteine to phenylalanine inclusive. Kept here is only the CDR3 DNA, which spans 42 bases and is read in frame from base 1. For this chain, trimming is 6 bases at the V end and 8 bases at the J end, and the number of junction bases without a gene match is 7. CDR1 and CDR2 were assigned from the germline V gene (reference sequence) as LGHDT and YNNKEL. Unsorted PBMC libraries were generated from 2 million PBMCs stored in RNAlater at -80 °C until RNA extraction. Multiple sclerosis patients were enrolled in a US clinical protocol under which disease progression was evaluated by magnetic resonance imaging. Peripheral blood was subjected to Ficoll-Hypaque density gradient centrifugation to isolate PBMCs, which were then cryopreserved in liquid nitrogen. This clonotype was counted ten times or more. This receptor's antigen is unknown. No base-level quality is on record; no much larger clone is a single base apart.

Summary of the overall study and its limitations: TCR clonal expansion was greatest in HAM/TSP patients and smallest in MS patients, who ranked below even healthy controls. In phylogenetic analysis, the repertoires of 18 of 34 MS patients grouped into a cluster of related CDR3 sequences, which suggests a possible signature at the repertoire level. No association of the MS cluster with clinical or MRI features was observed, and the need for larger cohorts was stated by the authors. No identical CDR3 amino acid sequences were found to be shared among expanded clones across subjects, suggesting that TCR-beta repertoires were private in all groups.

cDNA synthesis used template-switch 5'RACE with a primer carrying a 10-nucleotide random unique molecular identifier tagging each TCR transcript. Each sequencing run produced over 180 million TCR-beta sequences covering 15-18 subjects. The RNeasy kit was used to extract total RNA. The KAPA Real-time Library Amplification kit was used to amplify TCR-beta VDJ regions with primers for the TCR constant region and the 5'RACE anchor. Sample indexes and Illumina adaptors were added in a first PCR, after which library yield was increased in a second PCR. After Ampure bead purification, the TCR product of roughly 650 bp was size-selected on a 2% E-gel SizeSelection system. Library quality was checked on a Bioanalyzer, concentration was measured with Qubit, and libraries were quantified with the Kapa Library Quantification kit before pooling. Libraries were sequenced paired-end 2 x 150 bp on an Illumina HiSeq 2500. To increase sequence diversity, about 24-32% phiX was spiked into each library pool. Per the source publication's procedure: Quality-filtered reads were processed with the UMI-based MiGEC pipeline, which removed over 75% of raw TCR sequences during error correction. VDJ genes were aligned to IMGT germline references, and clonotypes were defined by unique CDR3 amino acid sequence plus V-J genes. Clonal expansion, Shannon diversity and CDR3 relatedness were evaluated with VDJtools (CalcPairwiseDistances, ClusterSamples), while phylogenetic trees were built in CLCbio workbench. Expanded clones were defined as having at least 8 unique UMIs, based on coefficient-of-variation modelling across technical triplicates. In TCRdb, the public reads were trimmed at Q25 with fastp and aligned with MiXCR, with productive beta chains retained. When rows share a CDR3 protein, they turn into one entry using the most common DNA and genes. TCRdb's processing, not the study's, gives the V and J calls here. Counted in this sample were 45,000 to 65,000 distinct CDR3 sequences; about 3.5% of them appeared once. In total, the top ten clones hold over 5% of the sample.

This sequence originates from a man in his forties with multiple sclerosis. Sequencing used PBMCs. This sequence uses TRBV3-1 and TRBJ1-6; 7 junctional bases match TRBD1. The sequenced DNA is TGTGCCAGCAGGCCCAGGGGGGGAGATTCACCCCTCCACTTT. Its protein product is CASRPRGGDSPLHF.